The clone carrying this TCR beta chain occurred many times. The antigen remains undetermined. The entry originates in a study of T cell repertoires in cytomegalovirus infection. For the study at large: The authors relied on CMV epitopes, both recently identified HLA-C-restricted and well-studied HLA-B-restricted. Based on public TCR beta signatures, there were indications of CMV infection and of a matching HLA type.

Findings of the study overall: Summed frequency of public TCR beta families distinguished CMV carriers with the relevant HLA. HLA-C-restricted, CMV-specific TCR beta clonotypes were dominant ex vivo.

TCRdb recomputed calls from the reads with MiXCR, one row per CDR3 protein. The sample has hundreds of thousands of distinct CDR3 sequences, around a third seen once. The CDR3 extends over 14 amino acids. V shed 7 bases, J shed 6 bases, and the junction held 6 bases outside the gene matches. The germline V gene encodes CDR1 MNHEY and CDR2 SVGEGT. The clonotype was recovered from a human donor in good health (CMV status not recorded). Some clones in this sample may be carry-over from other donors' samples. Sequencing was performed on cultured PBMCs, taken from culture after CMV antigen stimulation. This chain joins TRBV6-2 or TRBV6-3 and TRBJ2-1, with 10 bases lining up with TRBD2. CDR3 in DNA: TGTGCCAGCACCAAAGCGGGAGGGACCAATGAGCAGTTCTTC. Encoded protein: CASTKAGGTNEQFF.